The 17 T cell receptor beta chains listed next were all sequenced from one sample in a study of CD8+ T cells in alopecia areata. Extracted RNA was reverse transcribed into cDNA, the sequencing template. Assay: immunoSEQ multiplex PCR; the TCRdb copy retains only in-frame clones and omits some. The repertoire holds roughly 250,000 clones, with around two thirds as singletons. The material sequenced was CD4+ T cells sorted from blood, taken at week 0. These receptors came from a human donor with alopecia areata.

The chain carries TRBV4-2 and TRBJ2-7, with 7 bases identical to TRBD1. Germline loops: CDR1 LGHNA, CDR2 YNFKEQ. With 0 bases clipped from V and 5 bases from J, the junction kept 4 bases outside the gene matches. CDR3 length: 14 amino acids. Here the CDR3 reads CASSQDDRDHEQYF. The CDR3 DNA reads TGTGCCAGCAGCCAAGATGACAGGGACCACGAGCAGTACTTC.

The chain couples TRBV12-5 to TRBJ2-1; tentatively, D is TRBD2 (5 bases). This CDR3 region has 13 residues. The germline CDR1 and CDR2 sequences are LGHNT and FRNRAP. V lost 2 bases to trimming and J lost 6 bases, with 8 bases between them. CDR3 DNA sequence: TGTGCTAGTGGTTTGACAGCGGTCAATGAGCAGTTCTTC. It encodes CASGLTAVNEQFF.

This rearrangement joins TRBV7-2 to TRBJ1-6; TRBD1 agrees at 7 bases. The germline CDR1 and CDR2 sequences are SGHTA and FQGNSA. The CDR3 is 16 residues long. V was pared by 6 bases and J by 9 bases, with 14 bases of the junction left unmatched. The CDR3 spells CASRLISTGFGSPLHF. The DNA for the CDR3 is TGTGCCAGCAGACTTATTTCGACAGGGTTCGGTTCACCCCTCCACTTT. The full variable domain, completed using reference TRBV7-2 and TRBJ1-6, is GAGVSQSPSNKVTEKGKDVELRCDPISGHTALYWYRQSLGQGLEFLIYFQGNSAPDKSGLPSDRFSAERTGGSVSTLTIQRTQQEDSAVYLCASRLISTGFGSPLHFGNGTRLTVT.

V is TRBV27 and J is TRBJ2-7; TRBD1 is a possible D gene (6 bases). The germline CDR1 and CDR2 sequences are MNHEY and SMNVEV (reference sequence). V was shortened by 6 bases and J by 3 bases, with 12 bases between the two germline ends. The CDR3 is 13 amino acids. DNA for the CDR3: TGTGCCAGCAGGCGTCAGGGGTACTACGAGCAGTACTTC. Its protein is CASRRQGYYEQYF.

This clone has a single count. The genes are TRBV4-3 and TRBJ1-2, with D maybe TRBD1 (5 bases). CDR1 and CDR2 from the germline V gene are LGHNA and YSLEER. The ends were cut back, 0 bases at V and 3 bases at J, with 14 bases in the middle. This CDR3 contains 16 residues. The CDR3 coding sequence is TGCGCCAGCAGCCAAGAGGTCAGCGGGACCTACTATGGCTACACCTTC. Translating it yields CASSQEVSGTYYGYTF.

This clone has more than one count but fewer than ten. CDR3 DNA: TGTGCCAGCTCCCTGGACAGGCGGAATGAAAAACTGTTTTTT. This gives the protein CASSLDRRNEKLFF. The chain has TRBV18 and TRBJ1-4; TRBD1 aligns across 7 bases. The CDR3 covers 14 residues. V was clipped by 6 bases and J by 5 bases; unmatched bases: 6. CDR1 KGHSH and CDR2 LQKENI come from the germline V gene.

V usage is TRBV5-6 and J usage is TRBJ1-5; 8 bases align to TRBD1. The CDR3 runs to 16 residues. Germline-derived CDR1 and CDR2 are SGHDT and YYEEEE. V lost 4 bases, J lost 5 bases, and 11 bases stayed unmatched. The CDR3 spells CASSRIDRGWDQPQHF. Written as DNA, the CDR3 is TGTGCCAGCAGCCGTATAGACAGGGGATGGGATCAGCCCCAGCATTTT. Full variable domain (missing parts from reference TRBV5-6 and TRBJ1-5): DAGVTQSPTHLIKTRGQQVTLRCSPKSGHDTVSWYQQALGQGPQFIFQYYEEEERQRGNFPDRFSGHQFPNYSSELNVNALLLGDSALYLCASSRIDRGWDQPQHFGDGTRLSIL.

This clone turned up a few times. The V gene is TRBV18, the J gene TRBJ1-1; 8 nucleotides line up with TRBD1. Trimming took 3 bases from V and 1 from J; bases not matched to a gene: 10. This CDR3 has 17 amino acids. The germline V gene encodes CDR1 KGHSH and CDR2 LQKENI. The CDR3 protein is CASSPYPAGTGNTEAFF. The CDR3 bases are TGTGCCAGCTCACCCTACCCTGCCGGGACAGGGAACACTGAAGCTTTCTTT.

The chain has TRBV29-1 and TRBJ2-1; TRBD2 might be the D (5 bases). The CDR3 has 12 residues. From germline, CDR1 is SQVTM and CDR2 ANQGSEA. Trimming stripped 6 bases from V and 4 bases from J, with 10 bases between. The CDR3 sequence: CSVGRGYNEQFF. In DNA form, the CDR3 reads TGCAGCGTGGGTCGGGGATACAATGAGCAGTTCTTC.

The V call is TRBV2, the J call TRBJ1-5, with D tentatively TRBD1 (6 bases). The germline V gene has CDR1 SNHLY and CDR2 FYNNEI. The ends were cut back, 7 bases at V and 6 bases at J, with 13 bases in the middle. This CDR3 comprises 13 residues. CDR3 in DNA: TGTGCCAGCAAGGAGGGGGGGTCTCAGCCCCAGCATTTT. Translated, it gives CASKEGGSQPQHF.

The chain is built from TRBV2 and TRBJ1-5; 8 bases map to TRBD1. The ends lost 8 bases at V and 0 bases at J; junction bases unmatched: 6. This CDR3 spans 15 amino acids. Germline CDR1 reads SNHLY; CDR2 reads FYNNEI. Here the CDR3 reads CASRPGTGSNQPQHF. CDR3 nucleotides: TGTGCCAGCCGCCCGGGGACAGGTAGCAATCAGCCCCAGCATTTT.

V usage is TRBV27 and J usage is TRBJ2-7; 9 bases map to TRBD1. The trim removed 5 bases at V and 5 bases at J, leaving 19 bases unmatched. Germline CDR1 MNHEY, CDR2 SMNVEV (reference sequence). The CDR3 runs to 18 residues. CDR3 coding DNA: TGTGCCAGCAGTCCAAGAGGCCGGCCACGGGACAGGGTCCACGAGCAGTACTTC. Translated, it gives CASSPRGRPRDRVHEQYF.

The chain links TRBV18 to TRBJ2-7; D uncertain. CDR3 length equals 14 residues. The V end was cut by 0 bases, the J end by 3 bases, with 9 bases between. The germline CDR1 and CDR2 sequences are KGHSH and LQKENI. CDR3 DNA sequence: TGTGCCAGCTCACCACCGCCTAAGGGCTACGAGCAGTACTTC. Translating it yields CASSPPPKGYEQYF. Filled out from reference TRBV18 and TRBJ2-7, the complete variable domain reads NAGVMQNPRHLVRRRGQEARLRCSPMKGHSHVYWYRQLPEEGLKFMVYLQKENIIDESGMPKERFSAEFPKEGPSILRIQQVVRGDSAAYFCASSPPPKGYEQYFGPGTRLTVT.

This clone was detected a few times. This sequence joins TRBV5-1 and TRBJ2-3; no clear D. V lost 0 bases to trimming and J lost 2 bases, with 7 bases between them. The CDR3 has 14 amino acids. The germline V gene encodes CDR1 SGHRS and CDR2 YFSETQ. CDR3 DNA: TGCGCCAGCAGCTTGGAACAGTTCACAGATACGCAGTATTTT. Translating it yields CASSLEQFTDTQYF. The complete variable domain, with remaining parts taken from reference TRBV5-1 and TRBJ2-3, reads KAGVTQTPRYLIKTRGQQVTLSCSPISGHRSVSWYQQTPGQGLQFLFEYFSETQRNKGNFPGRFSGRQFSNSRSEMNVSTLELGDSALYLCASSLEQFTDTQYFGPGTRLTVL.

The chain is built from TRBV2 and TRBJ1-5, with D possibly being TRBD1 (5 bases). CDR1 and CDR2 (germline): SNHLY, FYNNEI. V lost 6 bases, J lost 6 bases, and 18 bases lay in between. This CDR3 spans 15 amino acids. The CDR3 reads CASRGGTDWAQPQHF. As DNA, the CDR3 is TGTGCCAGCAGGGGCGGGACCGATTGGGCTCAGCCCCAGCATTTT.

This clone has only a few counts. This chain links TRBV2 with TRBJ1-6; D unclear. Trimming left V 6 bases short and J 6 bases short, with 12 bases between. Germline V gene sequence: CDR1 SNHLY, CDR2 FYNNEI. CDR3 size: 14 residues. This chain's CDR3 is CASRETPINSPLHF. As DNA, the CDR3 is TGTGCCAGCAGAGAGACCCCGATTAATTCACCCCTCCACTTT.

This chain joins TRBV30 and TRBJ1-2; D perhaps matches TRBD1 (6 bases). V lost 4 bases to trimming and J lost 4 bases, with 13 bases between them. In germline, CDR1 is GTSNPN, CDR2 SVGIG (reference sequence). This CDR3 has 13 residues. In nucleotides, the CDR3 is TGTGCCTGGATCCCGACAGGCCGCTATGGCTACACCTTC. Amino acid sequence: CAWIPTGRYGYTF.